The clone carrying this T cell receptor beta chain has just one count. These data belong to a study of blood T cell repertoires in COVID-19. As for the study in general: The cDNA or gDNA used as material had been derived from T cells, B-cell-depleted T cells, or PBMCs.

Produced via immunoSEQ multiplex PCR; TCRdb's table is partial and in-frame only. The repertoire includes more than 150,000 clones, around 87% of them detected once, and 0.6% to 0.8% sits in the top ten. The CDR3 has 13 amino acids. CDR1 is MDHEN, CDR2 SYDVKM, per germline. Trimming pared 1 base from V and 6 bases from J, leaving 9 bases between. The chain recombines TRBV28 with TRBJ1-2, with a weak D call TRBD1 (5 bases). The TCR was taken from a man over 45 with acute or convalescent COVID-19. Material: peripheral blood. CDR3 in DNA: TGTGCCAGCAGTTTATCTGCAGGGAATGGCTACACCTTC. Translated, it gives CASSLSAGNGYTF.